This T cell receptor beta chain was profiled in a study of T cell repertoires in cytomegalovirus infection. Overall study context: The public TCR beta signatures pointed to both CMV infection and matching HLA type. Points from the study as a whole: HLA-C-restricted CMV clonotypes gave the most frequent clonotype in two of eight donors.

Per germline, CDR1 SGHVS and CDR2 FQNEAQ. The CDR3 runs to 12 residues. Turning to this clonotype: The antigen is undetermined. At one of its ends the junction is not consistent with the germline gene, which may arise from a read error.

TCRdb re-called the reads through MiXCR, storing one row per CDR3 protein. The table has more than 150,000 distinct CDR3 sequences, around a quarter seen once. The clonotype originates from a human donor in good health (CMV status not recorded). Some clones in this sample may be carry-over from other donors' samples. Sequencing was performed on PBMCs. V gene TRBV7-8 combines with J gene TRBJ2-5, with D tentatively TRBD2 (5 bases). CDR3 DNA sequence: TGTGCCAGCAGTTATGGATGGGAGCCCCAGTATTTC. This translates into CASSYGWEPQYF.